Presented here are 9 T cell receptor beta chains from one specimen sequenced in a study of CD8+ T cells in alopecia areata. Isolated RNA was reverse transcribed into cDNA used as the sequencing template. Data came from immunoSEQ multiplex PCR; TCRdb stores just in-frame clones and leaves some out. The sample holds 30,000 to 35,000 clones; 55% are singletons and the top ten take around 38%. Source material: NKG2D-high CD8+ T cells sorted from blood. The receptors were gathered from a human donor with alopecia areata.

This chain links TRBV15 with TRBJ2-7, with 8 positions matching TRBD1. Germline CDR1 reads LNHNV; CDR2 reads YYDKDF (reference sequence). The CDR3 is made up of 14 amino acids. J lost 1 base, V lost 5 bases, and 4 bases had no gene match. The CDR3, as DNA: TGTGCCACCAGCCGGGACAGGTCATCCTACGAGCAGTACTTC. It encodes CATSRDRSSYEQYF.

J is TRBJ2-1 and V is TRBV7-5; the table's D call, TRBD1, was not checked against the DNA. TRBV7-5 is shown as a pseudogene. The CDR3 sequence is 20 residues long. The CDR3 loop reads CASSSPPFSVLGTGYNEQFF. The CDR3 DNA sequence: TGTGCCAGCAGCTCCCCTCCGTTCAGTGTCTTGGGGACAGGGTACAATGAGCAGTTCTTC.

This sequence joins TRBV19 and TRBJ1-5, with 9 bases matching TRBD1. Trimming at V came to 3 bases and at J to 4 bases, leaving 4 bases not matched to a gene. Germline V gene data show CDR1 as LNHDA and CDR2 as SQIVND (reference sequence). The CDR3 consists of 15 residues. The CDR3: CASSIGTGPNQPQHF. The CDR3 region has the DNA TGTGCCAGTAGTATCGGGACAGGGCCTAATCAGCCCCAGCATTTT.

V usage is TRBV2 and J usage is TRBJ1-1; no reliable D call. Trimming removed 8 bases from V and 5 bases from J, with 9 bases in between. The CDR3 length is 11 residues. Germline CDR1 reads SNHLY; CDR2 reads FYNNEI. DNA of the CDR3: TGTGCCAGCCCGGGAGGGACTGAAGCTTTCTTT. Protein sequence: CASPGGTEAFF. The full variable domain, in which reference TRBV2 and TRBJ1-1 provide the parts outside the CDR3, is EPEVTQTPSHQVTQMGQEVILRCVPISNHLYFYWYRQILGQKVEFLVSFYNNEISEKSEIFDDQFSVERPDGSNFTLKIRSTKLEDSAMYFCASPGGTEAFFGQGTRLTVV.

This chain joins TRBV29-1 and TRBJ2-1; D is ambiguous. CDR3 length: 13 residues. Germline V gives CDR1 SQVTM, CDR2 ANQGSEA. Deletions cut 3 bases from V and 3 bases from J, with 9 bases between. The CDR3 region has the DNA TGCAGCGTTGAGCTCCCCAACTACAATGAGCAGTTCTTC. Its protein product is CSVELPNYNEQFF.

The rearrangement links TRBV5-6 to TRBJ1-2; no reliable D call. Germline V lookup: CDR1 SGHDT, CDR2 YYEEEE. The CDR3 extends over 11 amino acids. With 5 bases removed from V and 8 bases from J, the gap between germline ends came to 10 bases. CDR3 sequence (DNA): TGTGCCAGCAGGAACTCGTGGGGCTACACCTTC. It specifies CASRNSWGYTF.

This clone was seen only once. At one end, the junction sequence differs from germline, possibly due to a read error. The J gene is TRBJ2-2, the V gene TRBV4-3, with 9 bases lining up with TRBD1. There are 12 residues in the CDR3. CDR1 and CDR2 from the germline V gene are LGHNA and YSLEER. CDR3 protein: CASSQQTGGLFF. As DNA, the CDR3 is TGCGCCAGCAGCCAGCAGACAGGGGGGCTGTTTTTT.

The gene calls are TRBV23-1 and TRBJ2-4; D possibly corresponds to TRBD1 (6 bases). TRBV23-1 is an ORF, and what it does is uncertain. The ends were cut back, 4 bases at V and 0 bases at J, with 19 bases in the middle. The CDR3 is 18 residues long. In DNA form, the CDR3 reads TGCGCCAGCAGTCCGACAGGACCCAACTTCTTAGCCAAAAACATTCAGTACTTC. Amino acids: CASSPTGPNFLAKNIQYF.

V is TRBV11-2 and J is TRBJ2-1; TRBD2 aligns across 7 bases. Germline V gives CDR1 SGHAT, CDR2 FQNNGV. The CDR3 has 15 amino acids. With V trimmed by 3 bases and J by 8 bases, 10 bases remained unmatched. The CDR3 is CASSFWGGGPDEQFF. CDR3 in DNA: TGTGCCAGCAGCTTTTGGGGGGGAGGGCCGGATGAGCAGTTCTTC. Drawing the rest from reference TRBV11-2 and TRBJ2-1, the complete variable domain is EAGVAQSPRYKIIEKRQSVAFWCNPISGHATLYWYQQILGQGPKLLIQFQNNGVVDDSQLPKDRFSAERLKGVDSTLKIQPAKLEDSAVYLCASSFWGGGPDEQFFGPGTRLTVL.